This T cell receptor (beta chain) was identified during a study of blood T cells in healthy people across ages. General study findings and limits: Underestimates were what the diversity estimates from one million T cells were considered to be. Donors of long life had a larger count of naive CD4+ cells and greater diversity than aged donors.

Primers used in a second PCR of about 7 to 12 cycles were a sample-barcoded 5' primer and a J-beta primer mix. Every cDNA molecule carried a tag from a template-switch adaptor bearing 12 random nucleotides. Using its own MiXCR run on the 5' RACE reads, TCRdb lists one record per CDR3 protein. Of roughly 550,000 distinct CDR3 sequences detected, 24% appear once; the ten largest clones hold roughly 9%. In its sample, this clonotype was seen a few times. Its specificity is not known. The CDR3 runs 18 residues. In germline, CDR1 is MDHEN, CDR2 SYDVKM. The ends lost 5 bases at V and 1 base at J; junction bases unmatched: 8. Another study also made use of these data, one on T cells of mothers and their children. That source reports: Over 8.5 million reads per mother and about 3 million per child were obtained.

The clonotype originates from a boy aged 5-17 years in good health. The V call is TRBV28, the J call TRBJ2-1, with 13 bases that match TRBD2. Sequenced: blood. For the CDR3, the DNA is TGTGCCAGCAGTGGACTAGCGGGGGCCTTCGGGTCCTACAATGAGCAGTTCTTC. It codes for CASSGLAGAFGSYNEQFF.